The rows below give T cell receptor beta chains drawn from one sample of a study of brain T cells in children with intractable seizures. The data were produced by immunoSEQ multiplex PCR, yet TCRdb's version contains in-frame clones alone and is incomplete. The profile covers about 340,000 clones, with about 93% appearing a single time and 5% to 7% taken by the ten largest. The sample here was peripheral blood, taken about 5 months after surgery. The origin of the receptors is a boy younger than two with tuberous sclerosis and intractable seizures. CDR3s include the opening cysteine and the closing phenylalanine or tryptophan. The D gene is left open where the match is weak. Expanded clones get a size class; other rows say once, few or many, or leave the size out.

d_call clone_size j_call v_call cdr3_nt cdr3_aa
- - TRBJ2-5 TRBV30 TGTGCCTGGACCCTAATCTCTGCCCACCCCAGAGGGGGATTCCAAGAGACCCAGTACTTC CAWTLISAHPRGGFQETQYF
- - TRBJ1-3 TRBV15 TGTGCCACCAGGCAAGGGGGTGCTGGAAACACCATATATTTT CATRQGGAGNTIYF
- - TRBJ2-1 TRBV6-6 TGTGCCAGCAGCCCCTTGGCCACGAGCAGGATCTTC CASSPLATSRIF
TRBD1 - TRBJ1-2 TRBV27 TGTGCCAGCAGTGACAGGGCAGGGGGCTACACCTTC CASSDRAGGYTF
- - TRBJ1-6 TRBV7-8 TGTGCCAGCAGCTTGGAGACAGGTTATAATTCACCCCTCCACTTT CASSLETGYNSPLHF
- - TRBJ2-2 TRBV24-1 TGTGCCACCAGTGATTACACCGGGGAGCTGTTTTTT CATSDYTGELFF
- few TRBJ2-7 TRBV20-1 TGCAGTGCCTCAGACAGGAACGAGCAGTACTTC CSASDRNEQYF
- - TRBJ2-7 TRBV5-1 TGCGCCAGCAGCTTGGTGTCGGGAAGCTACGAGCAGTACTTC CASSLVSGSYEQYF
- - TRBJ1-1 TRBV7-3 TGTGCCAGCAGCTTAACAGTGAACACTGAAGCTTTCTTT CASSLTVNTEAFF
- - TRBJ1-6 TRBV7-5 TGTGCCAGAACCCGAGGAGGGAACACACGACTCTCCTATAATTCACCCCTCCACTTT CARTRGGNTRLSYNSPLHF
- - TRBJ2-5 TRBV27 TGTGCCAGCAGCCGCAGGGTACCCCAAGAGACCCAGTACTTC CASSRRVPQETQYF
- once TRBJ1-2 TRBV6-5 TGTGCCAGCAGTTACCCGAGGGGGTATGGCTACACCTTC CASSYPRGYGYTF
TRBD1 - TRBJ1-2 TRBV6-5 TGTGCCAGCAGAGACACCGGGACAGGGAACTATGGCTACACCTTC CASRDTGTGNYGYTF
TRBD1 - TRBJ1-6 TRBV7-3 TGTGCCAGCAGCCGGGGACAGGACTATAATTCACCCCTCCACTTT CASSRGQDYNSPLHF
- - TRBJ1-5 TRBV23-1 TGCGCCAGCGGATTCACAGGGTGGGTCAATCAGCCCCAGCATTTT CASGFTGWVNQPQHF
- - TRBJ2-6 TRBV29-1 TGCAGCGTTGAAGGTATCGTCGGGGCCAACGTCCTGACTTTC CSVEGIVGANVLTF
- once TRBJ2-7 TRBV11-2 TGTGCCAGCAGCCTAGGGGGACACCGATCAGCCACCTACGAGCAGTACTTC CASSLGGHRSATYEQYF
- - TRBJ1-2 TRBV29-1 TGCAGCGTTGATTGGAAGGAGCCCCCCTATGGCTACACCTTC CSVDWKEPPYGYTF
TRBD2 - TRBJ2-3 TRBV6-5 TGTGCCAGCAGTTATGGGGCGGGAGAGGTGTCAGATACGCAGTATTTT CASSYGAGEVSDTQYF
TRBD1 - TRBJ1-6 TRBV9 TGTGCCAGCAGCGGACAGGGGTTTCGGTCACCCCTCCACTTT CASSGQGFRSPLHF
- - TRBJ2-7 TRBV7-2 TGTGCCAGCAGCCTACCCCACAGCGCGAGCTCCTACGAGCAGTACTTC CASSLPHSASSYEQYF
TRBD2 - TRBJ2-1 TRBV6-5 TGTGCCAGCAGTTACTCTAGCGGGAGGGCCAATGAGCAGTTCTTC CASSYSSGRANEQFF
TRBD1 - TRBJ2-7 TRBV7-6 TGTGCCAGCAGCTATGGGACAGGGTTCGAGCAGTACTTC CASSYGTGFEQYF
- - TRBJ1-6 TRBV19 TGTGCCAGTAGTATAGCCACGGAGGATAATTCACCCCTCCACTTT CASSIATEDNSPLHF
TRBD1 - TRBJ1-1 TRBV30 TGTGCCTGGTCCGGGACAGGGGGCACTGAAGCTTTCTTT CAWSGTGGTEAFF
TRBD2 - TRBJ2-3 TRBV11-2 TGTGCCAGCAGCCGAACTAGCGGAGGCACAGATACGCAGTATTTT CASSRTSGGTDTQYF
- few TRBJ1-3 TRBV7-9 TGTGCCAGCAGCTTATGGCACCCTCACTTCTCTGGAAACACCATATATTTT CASSLWHPHFSGNTIYF
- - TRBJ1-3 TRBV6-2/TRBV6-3 TGTGCCAGCAGTTATGGACGGACCGGAAACACCATATATTTT CASSYGRTGNTIYF
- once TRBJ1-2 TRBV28 TGTGCCAGCAGTTCGGGTGGCTACACCTTC CASSSGGYTF
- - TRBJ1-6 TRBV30 TGTGCCTGGAGTGACAGGGATTCACCCCTCCACTTT CAWSDRDSPLHF
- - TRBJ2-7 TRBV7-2 TGTGCCAGCAGCCTGGCGGCCCTACCCCTCCACGAGCAGTACTTC CASSLAALPLHEQYF
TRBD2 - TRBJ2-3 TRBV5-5 TGTGCCAGCAGCTTGGTAGGGACTAGCGGCACAGATACGCAGTATTTT CASSLVGTSGTDTQYF
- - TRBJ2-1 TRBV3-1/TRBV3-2 TGTGCCAGCAGCCAAGGGGGTCTAGTATGGTTAAATGAGCAGTTCTTC CASSQGGLVWLNEQFF
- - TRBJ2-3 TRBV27 TGTGCCAGCAGTTCAGCCCTCGAGAGCACAGATACGCAGTATTTT CASSSALESTDTQYF
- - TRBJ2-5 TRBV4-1 TGCGCCAGCAGCATTGCCGGGCTAGTGGAGACCCAGTACTTC CASSIAGLVETQYF
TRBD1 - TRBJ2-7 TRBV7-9 TGTGCCAGCAGCTTAGCGTCCGGACAGGGCTTCGGGGAGCAGTACTTC CASSLASGQGFGEQYF
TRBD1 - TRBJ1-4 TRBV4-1 TGCGCCAGCAGCCAAGATTCGGCAGGGGGAGGTGAAAAACTGTTTTTT CASSQDSAGGGEKLFF
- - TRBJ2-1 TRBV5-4 TGTGCCAGCAACACCGGGAATGAGCAGTTCTTC CASNTGNEQFF
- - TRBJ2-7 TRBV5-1 TGCGCCAGCAGCTTGGTAGGACAGTCCTACGAGCAGTACTTC CASSLVGQSYEQYF
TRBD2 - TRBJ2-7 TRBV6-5 TGTGCCAGCAGTTCTCCGTTAGCGGGAGGTACGGAGCAGTACTTC CASSSPLAGGTEQYF
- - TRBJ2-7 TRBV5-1 TGCGCCAGCAGCCCATCCCTCTCCAGCGAGCAGTACTTC CASSPSLSSEQYF
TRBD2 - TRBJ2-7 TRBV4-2 TGTGCCAGCAGCCAAATAGCGGGAGATTTTGGCGAGCAGTACTTC CASSQIAGDFGEQYF
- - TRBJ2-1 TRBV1 TGCACCAGCAGCCAACTACCCATTGTTGGTGAGCAGTTCTTC CTSSQLPIVGEQFF
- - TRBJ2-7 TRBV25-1 TGTGCCAGCAGTGAATCCCTCTCAGGCTCCTACGAGCAGTACTTC CASSESLSGSYEQYF
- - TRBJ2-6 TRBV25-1 TGTGCCAGCACGGGATCTGGGGCCAACGTCCTGACTTTC CASTGSGANVLTF
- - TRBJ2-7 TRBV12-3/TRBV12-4 TGTGCCAGCAGCATGGGGTACGAGCAGTACTTC CASSMGYEQYF
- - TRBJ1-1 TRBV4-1 TGCGCCAGCAGACAGGGTGGGAACACTGAAGCTTTCTTT CASRQGGNTEAFF